The next 2 T cell receptor beta chains were all read from a single sample in a study of blood T cells in healthy people across ages. Primers used in a second PCR of roughly 7 to 12 cycles were a sample-barcoded 5' primer and a J-beta primer mix. TCRdb re-called the 5' RACE reads through MiXCR, storing one row per CDR3 protein. The sample has 1.5 million to 2 million distinct CDR3 sequences; 34% are singletons. Sequencing was carried out using blood. Receptor source: a woman aged 25 to 45 in good health.

The chain joins TRBV12-5 to TRBJ2-1; 8 bases agree with TRBD2. Trimming removed 1 base from V and 4 bases from J; junction bases left unmatched: 3. The CDR3 runs to 15 residues. The germline V gene encodes CDR1 LGHNT and CDR2 FRNRAP. The CDR3 region has the DNA TGTGCTAGTGGTTTGGAGGCTAGCGGGTACAATGAGCAGTTCTTC. Amino acids: CASGLEASGYNEQFF.

The genes are TRBV9 and TRBJ1-4; possibly TRBD1 for D (6 bases). With 4 bases removed from V and 3 bases from J, the gap between germline ends came to 19 bases. Per the germline V gene, CDR1 is SGDLS and CDR2 is YYNGEE. The CDR3 loop spans 17 amino acids. The CDR3 coding sequence is TGTGCCAGCAGCCGAACTATTCAGGGGATGGCTAATGAAAAACTGTTTTTT. Protein: CASSRTIQGMANEKLFF.